This T cell receptor beta chain stems from a study of blood T cell repertoires in COVID-19. Study-wide background: Nucleic acid was either cDNA or gDNA, and it came from T cells, B-cell-depleted T cells, or PBMCs.

TCRdb's copy holds only in-frame clones and misses some; the assay was immunoSEQ multiplex PCR. Of some 240,000 clones listed, approximately 82% are singletons. V was cut by 2 bases and J by 3 bases, with 12 bases left in between. The germline V gene has CDR1 SEHNR and CDR2 FQNEAQ (reference sequence). There are 15 residues in the CDR3. The genes are TRBV7-9 and TRBJ2-3, with D possibly TRBD1 on 5 matching bases. The receptor comes from a man between 45 and 60 years old with active or convalescent COVID-19. The sequenced sample was peripheral blood. CDR3 sequence: CASSLLSGLTDTQYF. The CDR3 region has the DNA TGTGCCAGCAGCTTACTGTCAGGGTTAACAGATACGCAGTATTTT.